This T cell receptor (beta chain) was identified during a study of long-term antiretroviral therapy in people with HIV. Study findings and constraints: Transplant donor controls retained higher diversity, though diversity increased after ART.

CDR1 and CDR2 from the germline V gene are SEHNR and FQNEAQ (reference sequence). Trimming removed 5 bases from V and 11 bases from J, with 12 bases in between. The CDR3 extends over 11 amino acids. At least one PBMC sample before ART and at least two after were required. Treatment for every participant with HIV took place in the United States. Run at survey level, the immunoSEQ assay was version v3.0. Here immunoSEQ multiplex PCR was the method, and the copy in TCRdb shows in-frame clones only, minus some. The sample records about 28,000 clones, just under 80% being singletons. In regard to this clone: Its antigen remains unidentified.

This receptor was obtained from a man between 18 and 29 years old with HIV. Material: unsorted PBMCs, obtained 1.5 years before starting antiretroviral therapy. V gene TRBV7-9 combines with J gene TRBJ1-2, with D possibly TRBD1 on 5 matching bases. The CDR3 region is CASSLDRVYTF. The CDR3 DNA reads as TGTGCCAGCAGCCTAGACAGAGTTTACACCTTC.